The 25 T cell receptor beta chains given below trace back to one sample, sequenced in a study of T cell repertoires in ileal Crohn's disease. Clones were read by immunoSEQ multiplex PCR, and TCRdb kept only the in-frame ones, dropping some. The sample records 30,000 or so clones, roughly three quarters being singletons. The material sequenced was ileal tissue. These receptors came from an adult with Crohn's disease.

The chain combines TRBV25-1 with TRBJ2-3; TRBD2 is a possible D gene (6 bases). V was cut by 3 bases and J by 7 bases, with 11 bases left in between. Germline V gene lookup returns CDR1 MGHDK and CDR2 SYGVNS. This CDR3 contains 13 residues. The CDR3 bases are TGTGCCAGCAGTGATGGCGGGGCCAATACGCAGTATTTT. Encoded protein: CASSDGGANTQYF.

The chain links TRBV6-1 to TRBJ2-3; possibly TRBD1 for D (6 bases). The CDR3 has 15 residues. Looked up from germline, CDR1 is MNHNS and CDR2 is SASEGT. V lost 7 bases to trimming and J lost 1 base, with 15 bases between them. The CDR3 protein is CASTFNRVGTDTQYF. For the CDR3, the DNA is TGTGCCAGCACCTTTAACAGGGTCGGCACAGATACGCAGTATTTT.

J is TRBJ1-1 and V is TRBV4-1; 7 bases are a match to TRBD1. With V trimmed by 5 bases and J by 0 bases, 3 bases remained unmatched. Germline V gene lookup returns CDR1 MGHRA and CDR2 YSYEKL. CDR3 length: 14 residues. The CDR3 DNA sequence: TGCGCCAGCAGCTTGGGACAGCTGAACACTGAAGCTTTCTTT. The encoded protein is CASSLGQLNTEAFF.

This chain links TRBV4-3 with TRBJ2-7; D may be TRBD1 (5 bases). Germline CDR1 and CDR2: LGHNA and YSLEER. The CDR3 has 17 amino acids. Trimming removed 0 bases at V and 2 bases at J, with 17 bases between. The CDR3 here is CASSQDHPQGLAYEQYF. The CDR3 DNA is TGCGCCAGCAGCCAAGATCACCCGCAGGGTCTTGCCTACGAGCAGTACTTC.

Comment on this clone: At one boundary the junction diverges from the germline segment, which might be a read error. This chain links TRBV10-3 with TRBJ1-2; D is possibly TRBD1 (5 bases). This CDR3 region has 12 residues. Germline-derived CDR1 and CDR2 are ENHRY and SYGVKD. The DNA of the CDR3 is TGTGCCATCAATGAGGGGAGGTCCGGCTACACCTTC. Its protein is CAINEGRSGYTF.

This clone was picked up one time. The chain has TRBV10-3 and TRBJ2-3, with TRBD1 as a possible D gene (5 bases). V shed 7 bases and J shed 4 bases, with 12 bases lying between them. This CDR3 has 13 residues. The germline V gene encodes CDR1 ENHRY and CDR2 SYGVKD. The CDR3 DNA sequence: TGTGCCATCACCCCAGGGATGGCAGATACGCAGTATTTT. This translates into CAITPGMADTQYF.

The gene calls are TRBV20-1 and TRBJ1-1, with D possibly matching TRBD1 (6 bases). Trimming took off 6 bases at V and 3 bases at J, with 8 bases between the two ends. The germline V gene has CDR1 DFQATT and CDR2 SNEGSKA (reference sequence). The CDR3 extends over 11 amino acids. CDR3 in DNA: TGCAGTGCGTACAGGGACACTGAAGCTTTCTTT. This gives the protein CSAYRDTEAFF.

The V call is TRBV6-1, the J call TRBJ2-3, with 13 bases fitting TRBD2. V was pared by 4 bases and J by 0 bases, with 4 bases of the junction left unmatched. The CDR3 has 17 residues. The germline V gene encodes CDR1 MNHNS and CDR2 SASEGT. CDR3 DNA sequence: TGTGCCAGCAGTGGGACTAGCGGGGGTCTTAGCACAGATACGCAGTATTTT. Its protein is CASSGTSGGLSTDTQYF.

The chain has TRBV6-5 and TRBJ1-2; 11 nucleotides line up with TRBD1. The CDR3 totals 14 residues. Trimming removed 4 bases from V and 3 bases from J; junction bases left unmatched: 1. Germline V gene data show CDR1 as MNHEY and CDR2 as SVGAGI. CDR3 loop: CASSWTGGDYGYTF. The CDR3 nucleotides are TGTGCCAGCAGTTGGACAGGGGGCGACTATGGCTACACCTTC.

The chain employs TRBV7-9 and TRBJ2-5; possible D gene TRBD2, 6 bases. Germline CDR1 reads SEHNR; CDR2 reads FQNEAQ (reference sequence). The CDR3 length is 14 residues. V lost 2 bases to trimming and J lost 5 bases, with 12 bases between them. CDR3 DNA: TGTGCCAGCAGCTTATTGGCGGGGAGCGAGACCCAGTACTTC. Translated: CASSLLAGSETQYF.

The CDR3 region is CASSPLIFSGGEFTGELFF. The CDR3 DNA reads TGTGCCAGCAGCCCACTGATTTTTAGCGGGGGGGAATTCACCGGGGAGCTGTTTTTT. The gene calls are TRBV7-6 and TRBJ2-2, with 11 bases identical to TRBD2. The junction had 15 bases not matched to a gene; V was cut back by 5 bases and J by 4 bases. Germline assignment: CDR1 SGHVS and CDR2 FNYEAQ. CDR3 length: 19 residues.

V and J are TRBV11-3 and TRBJ2-1; 9 nucleotides match TRBD2. CDR3 length: 16 amino acids. The V and J ends lost 1 base and 4 bases, in that order; junction bases with no gene match: 5. CDR1 and CDR2 from the germline V gene are SGHNT and YENEEA. The CDR3 sequence is CASSLGLAGSYNEQFF. DNA of the CDR3: TGTGCCAGCAGCTTAGGCCTAGCGGGGTCATACAATGAGCAGTTCTTC.

The rearrangement uses TRBV6-1 and TRBJ2-5, with 12 bases identical to TRBD2. The V gene's germline CDR1 is MNHNS and CDR2 SASEGT. V gave up 3 bases and J gave up 5 bases; unmatched junction bases: 7. The CDR3 runs to 16 residues. CDR3 amino acids: CASSEDPGTSGETQYF. The CDR3 DNA reads as TGTGCCAGCAGTGAGGATCCCGGGACTAGCGGGGAGACCCAGTACTTC.

J is TRBJ2-3 and V is TRBV7-2; no firm D call. This CDR3 has 14 residues. V was trimmed by 0 bases and J by 10 bases, leaving 14 bases between them. Germline V gene data show CDR1 as SGHTA and CDR2 as FQGNSA. CDR3 residues: CASSLAMESLPQYF. For the CDR3, the DNA is TGTGCCAGCAGCTTAGCAATGGAGTCCCTCCCGCAGTATTTT.

Comment on this clone: Different DNA sequences within this sample yield the same CDR3. This chain uses TRBV7-2 with TRBJ2-2; 8 nucleotides line up with TRBD1. The CDR3 contains 15 residues. Per germline, CDR1 SGHTA and CDR2 FQGNSA. V shed 5 bases, J shed 4 bases, and the junction held 6 bases outside the gene matches. The CDR3: CASSLRTGTTGELFF. As DNA, the CDR3 is TGTGCCAGCAGCCTGCGGACAGGGACCACCGGGGAGCTGTTTTTT.

The J gene is TRBJ2-7, the V gene TRBV7-2; 10 bases line up with TRBD2. V trimming: 1 base; J trimming: 0 bases; junction bases outside the gene matches: 0. The germline CDR1 and CDR2 sequences are SGHTA and FQGNSA. CDR3 length equals 15 residues. The CDR3 sequence is CASSLVAGGSYEQYF. The CDR3 nucleotides read TGTGCCAGCAGCTTAGTAGCGGGGGGCTCCTACGAGCAGTACTTC.

The J gene is TRBJ2-7, the V gene TRBV7-2; 9 bases match TRBD2. Germline V gene lookup returns CDR1 SGHTA and CDR2 FQGNSA. The CDR3 runs 15 residues. V lost 5 bases, J lost 0 bases, and 5 bases stayed unmatched. CDR3 coding DNA: TGTGCCAGCAGCCAGCGGGGGGAAAGCTCCTACGAGCAGTACTTC. Its translation is CASSQRGESSYEQYF.

The chain links TRBV7-6 to TRBJ2-5; D not resolved. Germline V gene sequence: CDR1 SGHVS, CDR2 FNYEAQ. Trimming pared 5 bases from V and 5 bases from J, leaving 12 bases between. This CDR3 region has 13 residues. CDR3 nucleotide sequence: TGTGCCAGCAGCAGCCTGAGGTGGGAGACCCAGTACTTC. Translating it yields CASSSLRWETQYF.

The chain links TRBV11-3 to TRBJ2-2, with a weak D call TRBD1 (7 bases). CDR1 SGHNT and CDR2 YENEEA come from the germline V gene. With 1 base removed from V and 4 bases from J, the gap between germline ends came to 13 bases. The CDR3 has 16 residues. CDR3 protein: CASSLVQGGITGELFF. The CDR3 DNA reads as TGTGCCAGCAGCTTAGTCCAGGGGGGTATCACCGGGGAGCTGTTTTTT.

This chain uses TRBV9 with TRBJ2-2, with 7 bases matching TRBD1. This CDR3 has 17 residues. CDR1 SGDLS and CDR2 YYNGEE come from the germline V gene. With 4 bases clipped from V and 4 bases from J, the junction kept 13 bases outside the gene matches. The CDR3 coding sequence is TGTGCCAGCAGCAGAATAGTGGCCTCAGGGGGCACCGGGGAGCTGTTTTTT. Its translation: CASSRIVASGGTGELFF.

The rearrangement joins TRBV14 to TRBJ1-1; D is ambiguous. With 1 base removed from V and 5 bases from J, the gap between germline ends came to 8 bases. The CDR3 spans 13 residues. Per germline, CDR1 SGHDN and CDR2 FVKESK. The CDR3 DNA sequence: TGTGCCAGCAGCCAAGCTTTCGGGACTGAAGCTTTCTTT. It yields the protein CASSQAFGTEAFF.

The J gene is TRBJ2-5, the V gene TRBV5-5; 11 bases agree with TRBD1. Germline V lookup: CDR1 SGHKS, CDR2 YYEKEE (reference sequence). V was pared by 5 bases and J by 1 base, with 7 bases of the junction left unmatched. This CDR3 comprises 16 residues. CDR3 bases: TGTGCCAGCAGTTGGGGACAGGGGGTTCGCCAAGAGACCCAGTACTTC. Residues: CASSWGQGVRQETQYF.

The J gene is TRBJ2-3, the V gene TRBV5-1; D possibly corresponds to TRBD2 (5 bases). Trimming cost V 4 bases and J 0 bases, with 12 bases left between them. Germline-derived CDR1 and CDR2 are SGHRS and YFSETQ. CDR3 length equals 15 residues. Here the CDR3 DNA reads TGCGCCAGCAGCGACCTCCCGGGGAGCACAGATACGCAGTATTTT. Residues: CASSDLPGSTDTQYF.

CDR3 protein: CASSKQGDEAFF. The CDR3 nucleotides read TGTGCCAGCAGTAAACAGGGGGATGAAGCTTTCTTT. J is TRBJ1-1 and V is TRBV6-5; TRBD1 agrees at 8 bases. This CDR3 is built from 12 residues. V was clipped by 5 bases and J by 7 bases; unmatched bases: 3. CDR1 and CDR2 from the germline V gene are MNHEY and SVGAGI.

The chain uses TRBV4-1 and TRBJ1-1, with TRBD1 as a possible D gene (6 bases). Germline assignment: CDR1 MGHRA and CDR2 YSYEKL. V lost 0 bases and J lost 6, with 14 bases in between. CDR3 length: 15 amino acids. The DNA for the CDR3 is TGCGCCAGCAGCCAAGATCTTCAGGGGCCCCCTGAAGCTTTCTTT. This encodes CASSQDLQGPPEAFF.